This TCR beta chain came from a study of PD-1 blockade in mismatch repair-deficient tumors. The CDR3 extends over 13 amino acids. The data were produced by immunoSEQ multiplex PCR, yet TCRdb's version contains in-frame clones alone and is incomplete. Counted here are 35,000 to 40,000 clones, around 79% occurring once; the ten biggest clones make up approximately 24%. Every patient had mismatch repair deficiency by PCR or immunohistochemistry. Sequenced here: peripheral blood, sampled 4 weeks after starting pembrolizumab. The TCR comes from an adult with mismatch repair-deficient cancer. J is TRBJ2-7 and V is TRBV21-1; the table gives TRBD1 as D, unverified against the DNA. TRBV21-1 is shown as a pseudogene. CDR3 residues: CASSQEQGPEQYF. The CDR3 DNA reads TGTGCCAGCAGCCAAGAGCAGGGTCCCGAGCAGTACTTC.